One sample yielded the 10 T cell receptor beta chains listed below, sequenced in a study of vaccination effects on CD4 cells after COVID-19. Their antigens remain unidentified. Sequencing was performed with immunoSEQ multiplex PCR; in TCRdb, only in-frame clones are kept and a portion is missing. Among around 46,000 clones listed, under 80% were seen once. Sequencing in the ViraFEST assay came after antigen-specific CD4+ T cells had been expanded with viral peptide pools, which were used to stimulate PBMC. It was after 10 days of culture that CD4+ T cells were isolated. By PCR, the person was confirmed to have had SARS-CoV-2 infection between March and December 2020. The material was CD4+ T cells from PBMCs cultured with a peptide pool, obtained before COVID-19 vaccination. The receptors originated from a human donor who had a prior SARS-CoV-2 infection.

V and J are TRBV5-4 and TRBJ2-7, with 7 bases aligning to TRBD2. The CDR3 sequence is 16 residues long. Germline-derived CDR1 and CDR2 are SGHNT and YYREEE (reference sequence). The V and J ends lost 0 bases and 7 bases, in that order; junction bases with no gene match: 13. The DNA of the CDR3 is TGTGCCAGCAGCTTGGGCGGGGCCAGCGGGAACAGTGAGCAGTACTTC. Encoded protein: CASSLGGASGNSEQYF.

The chain recombines TRBV12-3 or TRBV12-4 with TRBJ1-2; D not certain. There are 13 residues in the CDR3. Trimming shortened V by 5 bases and J by 8 bases, and 15 bases separated the two germline ends. The CDR3 spells CASSADLGRGYTF. In DNA form, the CDR3 reads TGTGCCAGCAGTGCGGACTTGGGTAGGGGCTACACCTTC.

This clone came up a few times. This rearrangement joins TRBV4-1 to TRBJ2-7; TRBD1 is a possible D gene (5 bases). Trimming cost V 4 bases and J 0 bases, with 13 bases left between them. The CDR3 is 15 residues long. Germline lookup yields CDR1 MGHRA and CDR2 YSYEKL. This CDR3 is CASSPRADSSYEQYF. In nucleotides, the CDR3 is TGCGCCAGCAGCCCCCGGGCAGACAGCTCCTACGAGCAGTACTTC.

The chain has TRBV6-2 or TRBV6-3 and TRBJ2-4; either TRBD1 or TRBD2 may fit D (5 bases each). Trimming pared 5 bases from V and 2 bases from J, leaving 19 bases between. The CDR3 has 17 residues. Germline lookup yields CDR1 MNHEY and CDR2 SVGEGT. This chain's CDR3 is CASSKHEGMATKNIQYF. In DNA, the CDR3 is TGTGCCAGCAGTAAACACGAGGGGATGGCAACCAAAAACATTCAGTACTTC.

J is TRBJ2-5 and V is TRBV7-9, with 8 bases fitting TRBD1. Trimming cost V 5 bases and J 5 bases; bases outside gene matches: 10. The CDR3 has 15 residues. From germline, CDR1 is SEHNR and CDR2 FQNEAQ (reference sequence). CDR3 nucleotides: TGTGCCAGCAGCCCGATGACAGGGGAAAGTGAGACCCAGTACTTC. Translated: CASSPMTGESETQYF.

This clone was observed a handful of times. The chain carries TRBV4-2 and TRBJ2-2, with 8 bases fitting TRBD2. The CDR3 sequence is 17 residues long. Trimming cost V 4 bases and J 6 bases; bases outside gene matches: 13. Germline V gene data show CDR1 as LGHNA and CDR2 as YNFKEQ. CDR3 residues: CASSPQRESLEAGELFF. In DNA, the CDR3 is TGTGCCAGCAGCCCTCAGCGGGAGAGCCTTGAGGCCGGGGAGCTGTTTTTT.

This chain links TRBV6-1 with TRBJ2-7; 15 bases are a match to TRBD2. Per the germline V gene, CDR1 is MNHNS and CDR2 is SASEGT. This CDR3 is built from 20 residues. V dropped 4 bases and J dropped 0; count of bases not matched to a gene: 13. The CDR3 DNA reads TGTGCCAGCAGTGCGAGACCGGGACTAGCGGGGGGAATGAGCTCCTACGAGCAGTACTTC. It is translated as CASSARPGLAGGMSSYEQYF.

The rearrangement links TRBV6-5 to TRBJ1-2, with TRBD1 matching 9 bases. The CDR3 extends over 14 amino acids. The germline V gene encodes CDR1 MNHEY and CDR2 SVGAGI. V lost 6 bases and J lost 5; bases outside the gene matches: 7. CDR3 DNA sequence: TGTGCCAGCAGAGGCACAGGGGGCGCTTATGGCTACACCTTC. It codes for CASRGTGGAYGYTF.

The CDR3 bases are TGTGCCAGCAGCGTGACAGTAGGGAGCTCCTATAATTCACCCCTCCACTTT. Translation gives CASSVTVGSSYNSPLHF. This chain uses TRBV9 with TRBJ1-6, with a weak D call TRBD1 (5 bases). Per the germline V gene, CDR1 is SGDLS and CDR2 is YYNGEE. Trimming shortened V by 2 bases and J by 0 bases, and 12 bases separated the two germline ends. There are 17 residues in the CDR3.

This chain joins TRBV11-3 and TRBJ2-1, with 11 nucleotides matching TRBD1. The CDR3 spans 17 residues. V lost 0 bases, J lost 7 bases, and 8 bases stayed unmatched. From germline, CDR1 is SGHNT and CDR2 YENEEA. CDR3: CASSLDLLGTGGNEQFF. DNA of the CDR3: TGTGCCAGCAGCTTAGATCTTCTCGGGACAGGGGGGAATGAGCAGTTCTTC. Based on the CDR3 plus reference TRBV11-3 and TRBJ2-1, the full variable domain is EAGVVQSPRYKIIEKKQPVAFWCNPISGHNTLYWYLQNLGQGPELLIRYENEEAVDDSQLPKDRFSAERLKGVDSTLKIQPAELGDSAVYLCASSLDLLGTGGNEQFFGPGTRLTVL.